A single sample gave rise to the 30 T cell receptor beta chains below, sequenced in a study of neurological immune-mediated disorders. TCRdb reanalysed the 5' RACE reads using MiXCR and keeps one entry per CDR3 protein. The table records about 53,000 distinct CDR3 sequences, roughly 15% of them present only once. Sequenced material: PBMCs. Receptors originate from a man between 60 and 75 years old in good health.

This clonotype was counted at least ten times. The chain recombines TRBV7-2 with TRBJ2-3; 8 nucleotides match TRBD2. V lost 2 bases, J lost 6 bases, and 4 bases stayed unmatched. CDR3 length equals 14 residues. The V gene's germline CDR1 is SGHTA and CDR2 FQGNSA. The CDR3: CASSLQRERDTQYF. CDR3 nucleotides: TGTGCCAGCAGCTTACAGCGGGAGAGGGATACGCAGTATTTT.

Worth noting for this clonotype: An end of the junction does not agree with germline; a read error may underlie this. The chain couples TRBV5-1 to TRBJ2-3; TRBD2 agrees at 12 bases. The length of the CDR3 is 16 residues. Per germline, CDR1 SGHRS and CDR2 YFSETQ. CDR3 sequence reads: CASSSYRTSGIDTHYF. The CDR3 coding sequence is TGCGCCAGCAGCTCCTATCGGACTAGCGGGATTGATACGCACTATTTT.

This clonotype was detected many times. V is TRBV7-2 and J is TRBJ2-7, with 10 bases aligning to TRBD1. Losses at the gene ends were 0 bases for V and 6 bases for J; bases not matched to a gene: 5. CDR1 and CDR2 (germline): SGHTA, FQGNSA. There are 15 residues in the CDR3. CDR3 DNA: TGTGCCAGCAGCTTAGCTCCGGGACAGGGGTCCGAGCAGTACTTC. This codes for CASSLAPGQGSEQYF. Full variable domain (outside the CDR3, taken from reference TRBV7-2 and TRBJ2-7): GAGVSQSPSNKVTEKGKDVELRCDPISGHTALYWYRQSLGQGLEFLIYFQGNSAPDKSGLPSDRFSAERTGGSVSTLTIQRTQQEDSAVYLCASSLAPGQGSEQYFGPGTRLTVT.

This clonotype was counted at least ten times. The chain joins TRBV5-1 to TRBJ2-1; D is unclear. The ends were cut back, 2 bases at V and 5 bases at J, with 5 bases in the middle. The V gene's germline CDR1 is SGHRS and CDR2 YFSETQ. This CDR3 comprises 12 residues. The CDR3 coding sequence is TGCGCCAGCAGCTTAAGTAACAATGAGCAGTTCTTC. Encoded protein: CASSLSNNEQFF. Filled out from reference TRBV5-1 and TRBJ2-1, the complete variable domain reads KAGVTQTPRYLIKTRGQQVTLSCSPISGHRSVSWYQQTPGQGLQFLFEYFSETQRNKGNFPGRFSGRQFSNSRSEMNVSTLELGDSALYLCASSLSNNEQFFGPGTRLTVL.

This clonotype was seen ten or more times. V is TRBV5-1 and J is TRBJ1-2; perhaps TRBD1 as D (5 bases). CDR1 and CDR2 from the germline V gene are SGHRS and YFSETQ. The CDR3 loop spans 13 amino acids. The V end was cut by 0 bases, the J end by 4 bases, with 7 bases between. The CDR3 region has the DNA TGCGCCAGCAGCTTGGGACAGACCTATGGCTACACCTTC. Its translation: CASSLGQTYGYTF.

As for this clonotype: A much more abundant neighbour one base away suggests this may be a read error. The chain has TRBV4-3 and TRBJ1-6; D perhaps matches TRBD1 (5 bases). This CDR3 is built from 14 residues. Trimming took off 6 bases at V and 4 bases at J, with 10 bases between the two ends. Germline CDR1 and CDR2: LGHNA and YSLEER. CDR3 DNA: TGCGCCAGCAGACCGACAGATTATAATTCACCCCTCCACTTT. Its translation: CASRPTDYNSPLHF.

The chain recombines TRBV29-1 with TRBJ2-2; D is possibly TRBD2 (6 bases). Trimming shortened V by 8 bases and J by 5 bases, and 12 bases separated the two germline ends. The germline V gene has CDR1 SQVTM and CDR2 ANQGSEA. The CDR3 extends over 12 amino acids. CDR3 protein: CSCPEGTGELFF. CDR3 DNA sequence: TGCAGCTGCCCGGAGGGAACCGGGGAGCTGTTTTTT.

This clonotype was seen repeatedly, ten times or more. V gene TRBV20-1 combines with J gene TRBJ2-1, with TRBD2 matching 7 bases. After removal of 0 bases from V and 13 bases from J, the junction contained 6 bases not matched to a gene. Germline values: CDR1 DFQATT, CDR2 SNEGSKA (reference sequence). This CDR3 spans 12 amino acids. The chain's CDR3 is CSARDERGPQFF. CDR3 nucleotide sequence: TGCAGTGCTAGAGACGAGCGGGGCCCTCAGTTCTTC.

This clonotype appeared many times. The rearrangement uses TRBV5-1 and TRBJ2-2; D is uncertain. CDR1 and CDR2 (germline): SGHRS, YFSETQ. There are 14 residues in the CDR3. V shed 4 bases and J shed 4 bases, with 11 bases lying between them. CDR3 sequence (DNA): TGCGCCAGCAGCAGGCAGGACCTCACCGGGGAGCTGTTTTTT. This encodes CASSRQDLTGELFF.

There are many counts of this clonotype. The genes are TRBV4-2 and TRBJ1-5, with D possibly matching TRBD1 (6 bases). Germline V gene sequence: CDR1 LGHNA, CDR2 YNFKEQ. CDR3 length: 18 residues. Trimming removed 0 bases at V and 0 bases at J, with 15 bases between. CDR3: CASSQDVQGRYSNQPQHF. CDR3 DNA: TGTGCCAGCAGCCAAGATGTGCAGGGGAGGTATAGCAATCAGCCCCAGCATTTT.

The CDR3 coding sequence is TGTGCCAGCAGCTCCGAGAACACTGAAGCTTTCTTT. It codes for CASSSENTEAFF. This chain uses TRBV12-3 or TRBV12-4 with TRBJ1-1; D gene unclear. CDR3 length: 12 amino acids. Trimming took off 6 bases at V and 1 base at J, with 6 bases between the two ends.

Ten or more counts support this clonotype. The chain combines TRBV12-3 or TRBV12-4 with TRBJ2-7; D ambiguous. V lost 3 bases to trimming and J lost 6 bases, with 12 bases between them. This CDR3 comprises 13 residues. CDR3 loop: CASSFNGATEQYF. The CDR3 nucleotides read TGTGCCAGCAGTTTCAACGGAGCTACCGAGCAGTACTTC.

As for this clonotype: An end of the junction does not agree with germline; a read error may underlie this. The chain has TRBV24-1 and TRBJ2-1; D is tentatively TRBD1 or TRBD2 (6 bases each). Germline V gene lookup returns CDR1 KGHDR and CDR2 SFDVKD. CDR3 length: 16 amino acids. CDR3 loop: CATSDPIGGPYSEQFF. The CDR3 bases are TGTGCCACCAGTGACCCTATCGGGGGCCCCTACAGTGAGCAGTTCTTC.

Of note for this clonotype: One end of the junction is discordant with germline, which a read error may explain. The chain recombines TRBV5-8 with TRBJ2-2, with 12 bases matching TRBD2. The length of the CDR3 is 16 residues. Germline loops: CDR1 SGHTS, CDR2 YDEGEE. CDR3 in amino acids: CASTLTSGGNTGELFF. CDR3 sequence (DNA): TGTGCCAGCACCTTGACTAGCGGGGGGAACACCGGGGAGCTGTTTTTT.

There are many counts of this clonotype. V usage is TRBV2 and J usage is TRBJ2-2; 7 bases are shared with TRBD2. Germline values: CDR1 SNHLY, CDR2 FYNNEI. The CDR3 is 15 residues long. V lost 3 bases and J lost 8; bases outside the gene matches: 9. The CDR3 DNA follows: TGTGCCAGCAGTGATCCTAGCGGTCCTAGAGGGGAGCTGTTTTTT. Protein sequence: CASSDPSGPRGELFF.

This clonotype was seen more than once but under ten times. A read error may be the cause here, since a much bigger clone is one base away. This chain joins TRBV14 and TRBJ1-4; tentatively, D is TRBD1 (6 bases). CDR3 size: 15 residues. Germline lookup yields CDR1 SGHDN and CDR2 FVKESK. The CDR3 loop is CAISLQGTQGEKLFF. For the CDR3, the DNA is TGTGCCATCAGCCTCCAGGGGACACAGGGAGAAAAACTGTTTTTT.

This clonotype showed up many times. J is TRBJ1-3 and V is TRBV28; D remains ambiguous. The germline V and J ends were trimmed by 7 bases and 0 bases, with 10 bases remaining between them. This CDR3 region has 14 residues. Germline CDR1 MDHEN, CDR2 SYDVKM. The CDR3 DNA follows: TGTGCCAGCACCCGACCGAACTCTGGAAACACCATATATTTT. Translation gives CASTRPNSGNTIYF.

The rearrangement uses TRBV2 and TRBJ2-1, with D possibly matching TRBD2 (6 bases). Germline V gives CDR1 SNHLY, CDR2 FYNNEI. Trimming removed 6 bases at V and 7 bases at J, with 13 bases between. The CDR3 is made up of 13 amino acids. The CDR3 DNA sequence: TGTGCCAGCAGGGTTACTAGCACGAATGAGCAGTTCTTC. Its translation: CASRVTSTNEQFF.

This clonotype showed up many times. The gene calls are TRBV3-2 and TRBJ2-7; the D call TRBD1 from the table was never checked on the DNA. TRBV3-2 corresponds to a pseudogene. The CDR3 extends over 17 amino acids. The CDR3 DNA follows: TGTGCCAGCAGCCCCAATTTACAGGGAGAGTGGACCTACGAGCAGTACTTC. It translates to CASSPNLQGEWTYEQYF.

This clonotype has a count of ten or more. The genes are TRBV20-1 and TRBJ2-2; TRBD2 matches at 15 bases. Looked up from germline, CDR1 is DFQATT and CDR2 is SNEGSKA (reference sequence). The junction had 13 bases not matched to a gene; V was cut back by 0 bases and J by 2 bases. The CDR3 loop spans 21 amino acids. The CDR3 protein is CSARDAASGTSGRFNTGELFF. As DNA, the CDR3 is TGCAGTGCTAGAGATGCAGCGTCCGGGACTAGCGGGAGGTTTAACACCGGGGAGCTGTTTTTT.

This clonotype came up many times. The CDR3 sequence: CASSQGQIHEQFF. CDR3 nucleotides: TGCGCCAGCAGCCAAGGACAGATCCACGAGCAGTTCTTC. The J gene is TRBJ2-1, the V gene TRBV4-3, with D possibly matching TRBD1 (5 bases). Trimming stripped 1 base from V and 10 bases from J, with 11 bases between. Germline CDR1 LGHNA, CDR2 YSLEER. The CDR3 contains 13 residues.

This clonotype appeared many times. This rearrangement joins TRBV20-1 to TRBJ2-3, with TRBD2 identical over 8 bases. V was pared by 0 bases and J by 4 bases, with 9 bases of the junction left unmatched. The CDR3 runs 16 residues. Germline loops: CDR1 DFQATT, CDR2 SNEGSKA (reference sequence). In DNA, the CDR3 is TGCAGTGCTAGAGACTTAGCGGGGTGGGGCGCAGATACGCAGTATTTT. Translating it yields CSARDLAGWGADTQYF.

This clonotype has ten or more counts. The CDR3 DNA sequence: TGCAGTGCCAGGGAGTTGTATGAAAAACTGTTTTTT. Encoded protein: CSARELYEKLFF. The chain has TRBV20-1 and TRBJ1-4; a possible D gene is TRBD1 (5 bases). The V gene's germline CDR1 is DFQATT and CDR2 SNEGSKA (reference sequence). V was trimmed by 6 bases and J by 6 bases, leaving 11 bases between them. The CDR3 totals 12 residues.

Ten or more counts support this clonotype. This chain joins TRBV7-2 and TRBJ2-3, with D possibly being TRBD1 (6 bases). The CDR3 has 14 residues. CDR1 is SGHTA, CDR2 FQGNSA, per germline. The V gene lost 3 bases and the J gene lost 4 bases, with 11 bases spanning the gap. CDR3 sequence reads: CASSFTGRADTQYF. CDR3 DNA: TGTGCCAGCAGCTTTACAGGGAGAGCAGATACGCAGTATTTT.

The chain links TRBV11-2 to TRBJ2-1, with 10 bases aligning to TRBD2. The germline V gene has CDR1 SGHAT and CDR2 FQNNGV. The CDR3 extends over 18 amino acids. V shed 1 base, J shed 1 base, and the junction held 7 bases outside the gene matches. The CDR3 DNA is TGTGCCAGCAGCTTAGTGATGACTAGCGGGCCGTCCTACAATGAGCAGTTCTTC. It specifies CASSLVMTSGPSYNEQFF. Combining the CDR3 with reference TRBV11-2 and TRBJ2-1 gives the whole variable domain EAGVAQSPRYKIIEKRQSVAFWCNPISGHATLYWYQQILGQGPKLLIQFQNNGVVDDSQLPKDRFSAERLKGVDSTLKIQPAKLEDSAVYLCASSLVMTSGPSYNEQFFGPGTRLTVL.

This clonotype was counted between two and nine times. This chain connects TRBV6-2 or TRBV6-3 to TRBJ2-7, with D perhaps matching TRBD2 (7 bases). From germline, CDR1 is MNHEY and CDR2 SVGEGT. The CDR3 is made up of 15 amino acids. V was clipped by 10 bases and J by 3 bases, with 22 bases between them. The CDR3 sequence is CANRTAQGGGYEQYF. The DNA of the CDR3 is TGTGCCAACAGAACCGCACAGGGAGGGGGCTACGAGCAGTACTTC.

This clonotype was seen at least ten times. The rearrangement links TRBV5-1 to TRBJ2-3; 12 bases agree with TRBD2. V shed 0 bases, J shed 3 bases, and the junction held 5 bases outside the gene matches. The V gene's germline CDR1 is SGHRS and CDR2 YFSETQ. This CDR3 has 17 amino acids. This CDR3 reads CASSLGLAGVKTDTQYF. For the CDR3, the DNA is TGCGCCAGCAGCTTGGGACTAGCGGGAGTGAAGACAGATACGCAGTATTTT.

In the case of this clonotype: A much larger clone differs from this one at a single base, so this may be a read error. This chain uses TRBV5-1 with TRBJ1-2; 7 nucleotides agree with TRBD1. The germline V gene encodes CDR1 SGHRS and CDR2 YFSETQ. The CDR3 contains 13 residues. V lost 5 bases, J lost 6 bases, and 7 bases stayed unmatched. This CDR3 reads CASSQGTVDGYTF. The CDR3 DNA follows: TGCGCCAGCAGTCAAGGGACAGTGGATGGCTACACCTTC.

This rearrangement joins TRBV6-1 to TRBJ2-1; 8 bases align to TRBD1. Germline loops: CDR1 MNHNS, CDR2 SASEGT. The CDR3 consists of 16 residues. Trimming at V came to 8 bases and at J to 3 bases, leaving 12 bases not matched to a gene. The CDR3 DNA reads TGTGCCAGCGGAGAAGCGGACAGGGTCTACTACAATGAGCAGTTCTTC. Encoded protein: CASGEADRVYYNEQFF.

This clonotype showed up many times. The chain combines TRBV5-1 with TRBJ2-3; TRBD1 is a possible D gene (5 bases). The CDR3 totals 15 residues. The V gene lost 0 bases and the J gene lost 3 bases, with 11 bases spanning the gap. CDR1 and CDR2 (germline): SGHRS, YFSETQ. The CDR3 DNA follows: TGCGCCAGCAGCTTGGTTGCAGGGTCAACAGATACGCAGTATTTT. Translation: CASSLVAGSTDTQYF.